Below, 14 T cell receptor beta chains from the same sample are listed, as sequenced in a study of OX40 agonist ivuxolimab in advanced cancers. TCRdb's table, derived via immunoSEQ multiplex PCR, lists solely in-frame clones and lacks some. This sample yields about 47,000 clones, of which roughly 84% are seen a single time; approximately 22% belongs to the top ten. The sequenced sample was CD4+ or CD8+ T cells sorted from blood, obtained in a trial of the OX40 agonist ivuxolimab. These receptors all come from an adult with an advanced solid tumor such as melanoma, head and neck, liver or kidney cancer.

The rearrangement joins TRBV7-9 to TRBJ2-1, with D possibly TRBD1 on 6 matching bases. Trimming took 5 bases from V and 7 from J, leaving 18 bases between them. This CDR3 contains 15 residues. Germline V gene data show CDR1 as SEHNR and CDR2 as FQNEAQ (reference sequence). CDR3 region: CASSPSRGIVNEQFF. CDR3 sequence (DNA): TGTGCCAGCAGCCCCTCAAGGGGGATTGTGAATGAGCAGTTCTTC.

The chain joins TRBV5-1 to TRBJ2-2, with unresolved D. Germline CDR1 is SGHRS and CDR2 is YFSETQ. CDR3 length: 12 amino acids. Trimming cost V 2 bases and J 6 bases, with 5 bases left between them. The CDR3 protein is CASSFSSGELFF. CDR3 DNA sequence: TGCGCCAGCAGCTTCTCGTCCGGGGAGCTGTTTTTT.

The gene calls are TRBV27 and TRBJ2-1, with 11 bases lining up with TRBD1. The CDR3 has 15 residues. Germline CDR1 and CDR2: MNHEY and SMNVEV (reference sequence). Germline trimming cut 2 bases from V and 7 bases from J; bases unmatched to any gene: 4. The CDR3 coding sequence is TGTGCCAGCAGTTTAGGGACAGGGGGATATAATGAGCAGTTCTTC. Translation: CASSLGTGGYNEQFF.

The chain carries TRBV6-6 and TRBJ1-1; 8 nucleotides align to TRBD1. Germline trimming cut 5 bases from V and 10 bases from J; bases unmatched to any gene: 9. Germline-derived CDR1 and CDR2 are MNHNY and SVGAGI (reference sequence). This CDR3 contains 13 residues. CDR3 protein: CASSALDRGRAFF. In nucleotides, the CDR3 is TGTGCCAGCAGTGCCCTCGACAGGGGTCGAGCTTTCTTT.

CDR3 residues: CASRGRAYEQYF. CDR3 sequence (DNA): TGTGCCAGTAGGGGCAGGGCCTACGAGCAGTACTTC. This chain uses TRBV28 with TRBJ2-7; D possibly corresponds to TRBD1 (5 bases). The CDR3 loop spans 12 amino acids. Per the germline V gene, CDR1 is MDHEN and CDR2 is SYDVKM. V lost 9 bases and J lost 2, with 11 bases in between.

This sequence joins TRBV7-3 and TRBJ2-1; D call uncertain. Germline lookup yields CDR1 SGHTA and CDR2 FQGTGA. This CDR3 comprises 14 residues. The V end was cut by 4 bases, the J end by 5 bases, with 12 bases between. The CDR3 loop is CASSSNRLHNEQFF. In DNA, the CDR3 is TGTGCCAGCAGCTCGAACAGATTGCACAATGAGCAGTTCTTC.

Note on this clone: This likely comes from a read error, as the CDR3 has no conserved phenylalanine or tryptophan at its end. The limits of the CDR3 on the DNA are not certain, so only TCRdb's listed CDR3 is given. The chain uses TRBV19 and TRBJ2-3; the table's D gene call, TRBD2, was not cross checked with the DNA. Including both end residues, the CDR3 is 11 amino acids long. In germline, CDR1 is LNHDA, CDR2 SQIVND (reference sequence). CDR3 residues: CASSPGTLLSV.

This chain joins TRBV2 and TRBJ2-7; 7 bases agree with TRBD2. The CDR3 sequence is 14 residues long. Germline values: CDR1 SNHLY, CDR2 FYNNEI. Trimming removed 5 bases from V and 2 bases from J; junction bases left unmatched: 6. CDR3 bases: TGTGCCAGCAGTTACGACAGCGGGGCCTACGAGCAGTACTTC. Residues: CASSYDSGAYEQYF.

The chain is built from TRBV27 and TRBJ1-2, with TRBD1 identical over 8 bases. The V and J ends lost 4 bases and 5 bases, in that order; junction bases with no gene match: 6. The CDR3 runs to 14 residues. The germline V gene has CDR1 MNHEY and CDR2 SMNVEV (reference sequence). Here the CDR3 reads CASSSMGQVYGYTF. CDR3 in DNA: TGTGCCAGCAGTTCCATGGGACAGGTTTATGGCTACACCTTC.

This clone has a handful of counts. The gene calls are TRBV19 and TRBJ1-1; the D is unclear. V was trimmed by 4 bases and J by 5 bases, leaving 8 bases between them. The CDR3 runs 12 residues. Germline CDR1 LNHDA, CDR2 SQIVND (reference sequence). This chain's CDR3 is CASSTGFTEAFF. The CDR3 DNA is TGTGCCAGTAGTACCGGCTTTACTGAAGCTTTCTTT.

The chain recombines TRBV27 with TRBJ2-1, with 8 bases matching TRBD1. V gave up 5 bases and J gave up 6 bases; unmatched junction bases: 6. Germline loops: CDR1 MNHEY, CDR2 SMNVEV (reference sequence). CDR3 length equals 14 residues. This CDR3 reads CASSATDRVNEQFF. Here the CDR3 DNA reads TGTGCCAGCAGTGCCACGGACAGGGTCAATGAGCAGTTCTTC.

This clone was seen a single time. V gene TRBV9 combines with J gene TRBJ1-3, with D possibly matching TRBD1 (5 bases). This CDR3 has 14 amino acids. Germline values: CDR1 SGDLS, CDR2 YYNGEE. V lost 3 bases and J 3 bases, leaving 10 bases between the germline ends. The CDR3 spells CASSAGTLGNTIYF. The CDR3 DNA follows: TGTGCCAGCAGCGCGGGGACGCTTGGAAACACCATATATTTT.

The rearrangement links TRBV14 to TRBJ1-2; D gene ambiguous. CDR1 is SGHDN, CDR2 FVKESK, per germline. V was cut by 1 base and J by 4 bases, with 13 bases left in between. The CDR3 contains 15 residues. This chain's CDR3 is CASSQAHDFLYGYTF. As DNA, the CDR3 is TGTGCCAGCAGCCAAGCACATGACTTCCTCTATGGCTACACCTTC. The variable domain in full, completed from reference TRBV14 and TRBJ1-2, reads EAGVTQFPSHSVIEKGQTVTLRCDPISGHDNLYWYRRVMGKEIKFLLHFVKESKQDESGMPNNRFLAERTGGTYSTLKVQPAELEDSGVYFCASSQAHDFLYGYTFGSGTRLTVV.

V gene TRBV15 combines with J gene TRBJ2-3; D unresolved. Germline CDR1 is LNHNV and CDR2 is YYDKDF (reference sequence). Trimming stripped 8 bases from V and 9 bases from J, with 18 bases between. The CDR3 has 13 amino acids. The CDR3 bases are TGTGCCACCGGACCCCGTATGTCCCAGACGCAGTATTTT. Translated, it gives CATGPRMSQTQYF.